The rows below give T cell receptor beta chains drawn from one sample of a study of T-cell memory formation after mild COVID-19. TCRdb fed the 5' RACE reads into MiXCR, producing one record per CDR3 protein. Of 280,000 or so distinct CDR3 sequences in the sample, over 7% were seen once. What was sequenced was PBMCs or a T cell subset sorted from them (not recorded which). Receptor source: a young man who had mild COVID-19 (a few samples of this study predate the infection). Cell type and time point are not known. The CDR3 runs from the conserved cysteine through the conserved F or W. Each record gives: D gene, clone size, V gene, J gene, CDR3 protein, CDR3 DNA. The D gene is left open where the match is weak. Clone sizes are given selectively: once, few, many, or a class where the clone is expanded.

D: .; size: few; V: TRBV6-5; J: TRBJ2-2; CDR3: CASSGRGGGTGELFF; DNA: TGTGCCAGCAGTGGGAGGGGGGGCGGCACCGGGGAGCTGTTTTTT
D: .; size: many; V: TRBV7-9; J: TRBJ1-5; CDR3: CASSLEGGVGANQPQHF; DNA: TGTGCCAGCAGCTTAGAGGGTGGGGTAGGAGCGAATCAGCCCCAGCATTTT
D: .; size: many; V: TRBV5-1; J: TRBJ2-3; CDR3: CASSFTGTSTDTQYF; DNA: TGCGCCAGCAGCTTCACCGGGACTAGCACAGATACGCAGTATTTT
D: .; size: few; V: TRBV4-1; J: TRBJ2-2; CDR3: CASSHATGETGELFF; DNA: TGCGCCAGCAGCCACGCCACAGGTGAAACCGGGGAGCTGTTTTTT
D: .; size: .; V: TRBV12-3/TRBV12-4; J: TRBJ2-7; CDR3: CASSTRGFSYEQYF; DNA: TGTGCCAGCAGCACGAGGGGGTTCTCCTACGAGCAGTACTTC
D: .; size: .; V: TRBV6-2/TRBV6-3; J: TRBJ2-2; CDR3: CASSSHYTGELFF; DNA: TGTGCCAGCAGTTCCCACTACACCGGGGAGCTGTTTTTT
D: .; size: .; V: TRBV5-1; J: TRBJ2-1; CDR3: CASSLEAGSYNEQFF; DNA: TGCGCCAGCAGCTTGGAGGCAGGGTCCTACAATGAGCAGTTCTTC
D: .; size: .; V: TRBV6-1; J: TRBJ1-6; CDR3: CASSDPGQVVGSPLHF; DNA: TGTGCCAGCAGCGATCCGGGGCAGGTGGTGGGTTCACCCCTCCACTTT
D: .; size: many; V: TRBV19; J: TRBJ2-7; CDR3: CASSLGAFDEQYF; DNA: TGTGCCAGTAGTTTGGGGGCTTTCGACGAGCAGTACTTC
D: TRBD1; size: .; V: TRBV6-1; J: TRBJ1-2; CDR3: CASSESGGLVYTF; DNA: TGTGCCAGCAGTGAATCAGGGGGTCTTGTCTACACCTTC
D: TRBD1; size: many; V: TRBV5-1; J: TRBJ2-7; CDR3: CASSPDRGSYEQYF; DNA: TGCGCCAGCAGCCCGGACAGGGGAAGCTACGAGCAGTACTTC
D: .; size: .; V: TRBV6-5; J: TRBJ2-1; CDR3: CASSYGNVGGEQFF; DNA: TGTGCCAGCAGTTATGGTAACGTGGGCGGTGAGCAGTTCTTC
D: .; size: few; V: TRBV6-5; J: TRBJ1-1; CDR3: CASRLGGAFTEAFF; DNA: TGTGCCAGCAGACTCGGGGGGGCTTTCACTGAAGCTTTCTTT
D: .; size: many; V: TRBV27; J: TRBJ2-3; CDR3: CASSPPEGSTDTQYF; DNA: TGTGCCAGCAGTCCCCCGGAAGGGAGCACAGATACGCAGTATTTT
D: TRBD1; size: .; V: TRBV7-3; J: TRBJ2-3; CDR3: CASSFTGTGVDTQYF; DNA: TGTGCCAGCAGCTTTACCGGGACAGGCGTCGATACGCAGTATTTT
D: TRBD1; size: few; V: TRBV13; J: TRBJ2-2; CDR3: CASSTGTGGTGELFF; DNA: TGTGCCAGCAGCACCGGGACAGGGGGCACCGGGGAGCTGTTTTTT
D: .; size: few; V: TRBV9; J: TRBJ2-3; CDR3: CASSVVGGPDTQYF; DNA: TGTGCCAGCAGCGTAGTGGGGGGACCAGATACGCAGTATTTT
D: TRBD2; size: .; V: TRBV5-1; J: TRBJ2-1; CDR3: CASSLASGVYNEQFF; DNA: TGCGCCAGCAGCTTGGCCAGCGGGGTCTACAATGAGCAGTTCTTC
D: .; size: few; V: TRBV10-3; J: TRBJ1-1; CDR3: CAISENAATTYTEAFF; DNA: TGTGCCATCAGTGAAAATGCGGCAACCACCTACACTGAAGCTTTCTTT
D: TRBD2; size: few; V: TRBV10-3; J: TRBJ2-3; CDR3: CATSLAGSDTQYF; DNA: TGTGCCACCTCTCTAGCGGGGTCGGATACGCAGTATTTT
D: .; size: few; V: TRBV14; J: TRBJ2-7; CDR3: CASSPAVSYEQYF; DNA: TGTGCCAGCAGCCCGGCGGTGTCCTACGAGCAGTACTTC
D: .; size: few; V: TRBV7-9; J: TRBJ2-2; CDR3: CASSIPRRVGGTGELFF; DNA: TGTGCCAGCAGCATCCCTCGGCGTGTCGGAGGCACCGGGGAGCTGTTTTTT
D: TRBD2; size: few; V: TRBV11-2; J: TRBJ2-1; CDR3: CASSITTGTSGGRSYNEQFF; DNA: TGTGCCAGCAGCATTACCACCGGGACTAGCGGGGGCCGCTCCTACAATGAGCAGTTCTTC
D: .; size: few; V: TRBV14; J: TRBJ1-2; CDR3: CASSQVAGPIGYTF; DNA: TGTGCCAGCAGCCAAGTAGCGGGACCTATTGGCTACACCTTC